The 4 T cell receptor beta chains presented below share a single source sample, sequenced in a study of blood T cells in healthy people across ages (dated by TCRdb to about 2015). The method was 5' RACE. A second PCR of roughly 6 to 12 cycles was run with a J-beta primer mix and a sample-barcoded 5' primer. The public reads were run again by TCRdb, first through fastp at Q25 and then through MiXCR, and only productive beta chains were kept. Each entry is one CDR3 protein sequence, shown with its most common DNA and genes. The sample table records some 1.8 million distinct CDR3 sequences; approximately 39% of these occur just once. Clones ranked in the top ten supply roughly 24% of the sample. Sequenced sample: blood. The receptors derive from a human donor in good health.

The sample holds many counts of this clonotype. V usage is TRBV4-3 and J usage is TRBJ2-1, with 8 bases fitting TRBD2. The V and J ends lost 0 bases and 4 bases, in that order; junction bases with no gene match: 14. The length of the CDR3 is 19 residues. Germline V gene lookup returns CDR1 LGHNA and CDR2 YSLEER. The CDR3 is CASSQDFAGGRREYNEQFF. The CDR3, as DNA: TGCGCCAGCAGCCAAGATTTCGCGGGGGGCCGGAGAGAATACAATGAGCAGTTCTTC.

The rearrangement uses TRBV6-5 and TRBJ2-6; 9 positions agree with TRBD1. Germline V gene data show CDR1 as MNHEY and CDR2 as SVGAGI. V gave up 2 bases and J gave up 6 bases; unmatched junction bases: 11. The CDR3 covers 18 residues. CDR3 nucleotides: TGTGCCAGCAGTTACCAGGGACAGGGAATAGCTGAGGCCAACGTCCTGACTTTC. It encodes CASSYQGQGIAEANVLTF.

The V and J genes are TRBV6-5 and TRBJ2-3, with TRBD2 identical over 14 bases. The CDR3 contains 19 residues. The ends lost 4 bases at V and 0 bases at J; junction bases unmatched: 9. Germline V CDR1 and CDR2: MNHEY, SVGAGI. The CDR3 region has the DNA TGTGCCAGCAGTTGGACTAGCGGGGGGCTTACATCTAGCACAGATACGCAGTATTTT. This gives the protein CASSWTSGGLTSSTDTQYF.

The J gene is TRBJ2-7, the V gene TRBV4-2, with 8 bases matching TRBD2. Trimming took 3 bases from V and 1 from J; bases not matched to a gene: 14. In germline, CDR1 is LGHNA, CDR2 YNFKEQ. This CDR3 spans 18 amino acids. CDR3 region: CASSHLRGYSGASYEQYF. In DNA form, the CDR3 reads TGTGCCAGCAGCCACCTAAGAGGCTATAGCGGGGCATCCTACGAGCAGTACTTC.